These 12 T cell receptor beta chains share one sample of origin, sequenced in a study of cytotoxic CD8 clonotypes in ibrutinib-treated CLL. The data were produced by immunoSEQ multiplex PCR, yet TCRdb's version contains in-frame clones alone and is incomplete. The sample records roughly 220,000 clones, roughly three quarters being singletons. The material was PBMCs, obtained after 12 months of ibrutinib treatment. All receptors come from a human donor with chronic lymphocytic leukemia.

This chain links TRBV4-1 with TRBJ2-1; 7 bases match TRBD1. This CDR3 has 15 residues. The germline gives CDR1 MGHRA, CDR2 YSYEKL. Unmatched junction bases numbered 7, after V lost 3 bases and J lost 5 bases. The CDR3 DNA reads TGCGCCAGCAGCCAGTGGGGACAGAGGGACAATGAGCAGTTCTTC. Translation: CASSQWGQRDNEQFF.

The chain couples TRBV7-2 to TRBJ1-2; D gene unclear. The CDR3 totals 13 residues. Germline CDR1 SGHTA, CDR2 FQGNSA. Trimming took off 2 bases at V and 11 bases at J, with 15 bases between the two ends. Written as DNA, the CDR3 is TGTGCCAGCAGCTTAACGGGGATTCCACGGTACACCTTC. Its protein is CASSLTGIPRYTF.

The chain recombines TRBV7-9 with TRBJ1-2; a weak D match, TRBD1 (6 bases). The germline CDR1 and CDR2 sequences are SEHNR and FQNEAQ (reference sequence). Between the trimmed V and J ends, which lost 4 bases and 3 bases, there was a span of 15 bases. The length of the CDR3 is 15 residues. The CDR3 loop is CASSSSTGHYYGYTF. The CDR3 DNA sequence: TGTGCCAGCAGCTCGAGCACGGGACACTACTATGGCTACACCTTC.

V gene TRBV30 combines with J gene TRBJ2-7; 12 nucleotides align to TRBD1. V lost 5 bases, J lost 4 bases, and 9 bases stayed unmatched. The V gene's germline CDR1 is GTSNPN and CDR2 SVGIG (reference sequence). The CDR3 runs 15 residues. The CDR3 DNA is TGTGCCTGGTCGAACCGGGACAGGGGGCCTTACGAGCAGTACTTC. It encodes CAWSNRDRGPYEQYF.

CDR3 residues: CASGSGKDTGELFF. The CDR3 DNA follows: TGTGCTAGCGGCAGCGGGAAAGACACCGGGGAGCTGTTTTTT. V and J are TRBV7-7 and TRBJ2-2, with TRBD2 matching 7 bases. This CDR3 contains 14 residues. The germline gives CDR1 SSHAT, CDR2 FNYEAQ (reference sequence).

The chain recombines TRBV4-2 with TRBJ2-7, with 8 bases matching TRBD1. The CDR3 extends over 15 amino acids. The germline V gene encodes CDR1 LGHNA and CDR2 YNFKEQ. The V and J ends lost 1 base and 3 bases, in that order; junction bases with no gene match: 5. DNA for the CDR3: TGTGCCAGCAGCCAAGGGGCTGGACAGGGCTACGAGCAGTACTTC. It specifies CASSQGAGQGYEQYF.

J is TRBJ1-5 and V is TRBV27; D unclear. CDR3 length equals 13 residues. V gave up 5 bases and J gave up 7 bases, with 12 bases separating them. CDR1 and CDR2 (germline): MNHEY, SMNVEV (reference sequence). CDR3 protein: CASSPGVGQPQHF. As DNA, the CDR3 is TGTGCCAGCAGTCCCGGGGTCGGGCAGCCCCAGCATTTT.

This clone was recorded many times. This sequence joins TRBV27 and TRBJ2-1; the match to TRBD1 covers 9 bases. V shed 5 bases and J 7 bases; nucleotides not matched to a gene: 6. The CDR3 sequence is 14 residues long. Germline CDR1 reads MNHEY; CDR2 reads SMNVEV (reference sequence). In DNA form, the CDR3 reads TGTGCCAGCAGTCTCGGACAGGGGCGGAATGAGCAGTTCTTC. Translated: CASSLGQGRNEQFF.

This clone appeared a few times. The chain joins TRBV30 to TRBJ2-2; D gene unclear. Germline lookup yields CDR1 GTSNPN and CDR2 SVGIG (reference sequence). Between the trimmed V and J ends, which lost 4 bases and 1 base, there was a span of 4 bases. This CDR3 is built from 12 residues. CDR3 sequence reads: CAWNGNTGELFF. The CDR3 DNA is TGTGCCTGGAACGGGAACACCGGGGAGCTGTTTTTT.

The chain joins TRBV29-1 to TRBJ1-1, with a tentative D call TRBD1 (5 bases). Trimming took 3 bases from V and 9 from J, leaving 11 bases between them. From germline, CDR1 is SQVTM and CDR2 ANQGSEA. This CDR3 is 11 amino acids long. The CDR3 loop is CSVEVGVKAFF. The CDR3 DNA reads as TGCAGCGTTGAGGTGGGGGTTAAAGCTTTCTTT.

This chain joins TRBV11-2 and TRBJ2-1, with TRBD1 matching 7 bases. With V trimmed by 3 bases and J by 5 bases, 7 bases remained unmatched. From germline, CDR1 is SGHAT and CDR2 FQNNGV. CDR3 length: 15 residues. The CDR3 loop is CASSLGTAANNEQFF. As DNA, the CDR3 is TGTGCCAGCAGCTTGGGGACAGCTGCAAACAATGAGCAGTTCTTC.

This chain connects TRBV5-4 to TRBJ2-5; D is possibly TRBD1 or TRBD2 (7 bases each). The CDR3 has 15 amino acids. CDR1 and CDR2 (germline): SGHNT, YYREEE (reference sequence). V dropped 5 bases and J dropped 2 bases, with 16 bases sitting between them. The CDR3 DNA is TGTGCCAGCAGTTTACAGGGGAGGGGACAAGAGACCCAGTACTTC. Translation: CASSLQGRGQETQYF.